This T cell receptor beta chain comes out of a study of blood T cell repertoires in COVID-19 (dated by TCRdb to about 2020). Regarding the complete study: The collaborator samples originated in the United States, Italy and Spain and spanned the acute and convalescent phases of COVID-19. The prospective study material was composed of cDNA or gDNA derived from T cells, B-cell-depleted T cells, or PBMCs. Subjects who had been exposed to COVID-19, were actively infected with it, or had recovered from it provided the deeply sampled blood TCRbeta repertoires that made up the dataset. The repertoires were released in a freely available public database meant as a resource for research on the immune response to SARS-CoV-2. Samples came from the ongoing ImmuneRACE study (first 160 participants) plus 1,254 subjects from 6 global collaborators. Sample metadata almost always included a de-identified subject ID, COVID-19 status, age in years and sex. Where HLA class I and class II types were available, the types were taken from metadata supplied by the sample provider, not from assay-based typing. Results and caveats for the whole study, not just this receptor: Clinical and demographic metadata were provided uncurated, with the amount varying by source and participant.

CDR1 and CDR2 were assigned from the germline V gene as ENHRY and SYGVKD. Between the V and J ends, shortened by 0 bases and 8 bases respectively, the junction contains 16 bases. The CDR3 runs 15 residues from the cysteine to the phenylalanine. Only the CDR3 DNA stays, 45 bases, in frame from base 1. Participants in the prospective study were enrolled through a virtual design, were aged roughly 18 to 90 years, and lived in approximately 25 United States geographic areas. In the prospective study, participants were assigned to cohorts based on the clinical history participants reported in a screening survey and a study questionnaire. Recovered participants in ImmuneRACE Cohort 3 were defined by two consecutive negative NP/OP PCR tests, clearance by a healthcare professional, or resolution of symptoms. In the prospective study, mobile phlebotomists collected whole blood, serum and a nasopharyngeal or oropharyngeal swab from each participant. Over an approximately 2-month period, participants in the prospective study had the option of providing additional blood draws and questionnaires. Prospective study blood samples were shipped either frozen or at room temperature before DNA extraction.

With regard to this clone: Its antigen target is currently unknown. Base qualities are missing; no much larger clone stands one base away.

TCRbeta CDR3 regions were amplified from genomic DNA using the immunoSEQ Assay, a bias-controlled multiplex PCR. As for the authors' bioinformatics: The number of nucleated cells in each sample was estimated from the amplification of reference gene primers within the assay. To quantify the absolute abundance of each unique TCRbeta CDR3 rearrangement, sequence reads were collapsed and filtered. For each sample, productive Simpson clonality was calculated as the square root of Simpson's diversity index over productive rearrangements. As stored in TCRdb, this immuneACCESS dataset retains in-frame rearrangements with V and J assigned. A fraction of the clones does not appear; measured against another copy, unresolved V genes explain less than half of the discrepancy, and the remainder lacks a known reason. The V and J calls and clone size are taken from that table; D and trimming were inferred from the DNA. The sample data list over 300,000 clones, and approximately 90% of these were observed just once. The ten largest clones represent approximately 5.4% of the sample.

The TCR comes from a woman aged 25 to 39 who had recovered from COVID-19. The chain joins TRBV10-3 to TRBJ1-2, with the identity of the D gene unclear. Sequencing input: PBMCs or T cells enriched from blood (not recorded which). The DNA sequence is TGTGCCATCAGTGAGTCGAGTGCGACTCTTGGGGGCTACACCTTC. This encodes CAISESSATLGGYTF.